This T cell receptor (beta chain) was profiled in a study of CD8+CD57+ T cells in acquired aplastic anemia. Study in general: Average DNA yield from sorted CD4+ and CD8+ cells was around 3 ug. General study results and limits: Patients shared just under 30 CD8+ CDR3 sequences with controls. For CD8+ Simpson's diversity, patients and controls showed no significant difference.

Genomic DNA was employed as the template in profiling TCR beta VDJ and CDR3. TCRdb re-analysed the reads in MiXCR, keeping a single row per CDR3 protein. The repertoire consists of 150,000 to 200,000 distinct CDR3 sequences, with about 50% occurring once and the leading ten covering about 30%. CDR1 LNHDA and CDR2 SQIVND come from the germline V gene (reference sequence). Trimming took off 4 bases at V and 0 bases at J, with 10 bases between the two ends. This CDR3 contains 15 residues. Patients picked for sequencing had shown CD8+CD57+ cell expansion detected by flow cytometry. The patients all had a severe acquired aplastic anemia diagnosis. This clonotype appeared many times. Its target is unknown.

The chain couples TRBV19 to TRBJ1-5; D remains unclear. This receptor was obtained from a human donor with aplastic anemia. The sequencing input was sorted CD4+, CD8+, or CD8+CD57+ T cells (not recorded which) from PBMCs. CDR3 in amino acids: CASSNSDYSNQPQHF. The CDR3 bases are TGTGCCAGTAGTAACAGTGATTATAGCAATCAGCCCCAGCATTTT.